What follows is one T cell receptor (beta chain) and its context. This sample was included in a study of glioma-infiltrating T cells after dendritic cell vaccination. Assay: immunoSEQ multiplex PCR; the TCRdb copy retains only in-frame clones and omits some. The sample has under 35,000 clones, over 90% seen once. The TCR sequence derives from a human donor with glioblastoma. Specimen: blood, collected before dendritic cell vaccination.

The CDR3 loop reads CSVEEFPGSGGANVLTF. DNA of the CDR3: TGCAGCGTTGAAGAGTTCCCAGGCTCAGGTGGGGCCAACGTCCTGACTTTC. This chain joins TRBV29-1 and TRBJ2-6, with unresolved D. The CDR3 covers 17 residues. V was clipped by 0 bases and J by 3 bases, with 15 bases between them. Germline assignment: CDR1 SQVTM and CDR2 ANQGSEA.